One and the same sample provided the 8 T cell receptor beta chains below, sequenced in a study of neurological immune-mediated disorders. TCRdb itself ran the 5' RACE reads through MiXCR, one entry per CDR3 protein. The sample carries about 80,000 distinct CDR3 sequences, about 9.5% recorded once. The sample was PBMCs. These receptor sequences come from a man between 45 and 60 years old in good health.

As for this clonotype: With a much larger clone just one base away, this may be a read error. The CDR3 region is CASSLEARGSYNEQFF. CDR3 DNA sequence: TGTGCCAGCAGTTTGGAAGCGAGAGGGTCCTACAATGAGCAGTTCTTC. The rearrangement uses TRBV28 and TRBJ2-1; the D gene is possibly TRBD2 (5 bases). The CDR3 is made up of 16 amino acids. Germline lookup yields CDR1 MDHEN and CDR2 SYDVKM. The V and J ends lost 3 bases and 1 base respectively, with 13 bases between them.

Comments on this clonotype: In this CDR3 the conserved last residue, phenylalanine or tryptophan, is missing, so a read error is likely. The V and J genes are TRBV12-3 or TRBV12-4 and TRBJ1-2, with 12 bases that match TRBD1. This CDR3 has 16 amino acids. V dropped 3 bases and J dropped 6; count of bases not matched to a gene: 8. The CDR3 bases are TGTGCCAGCAGTTTTCAGTCCGGGACAGGGGGCGATGGCTACACCCTC. Its protein product is CASSFQSGTGGDGYTL.

This clonotype was picked up many times. The chain recombines TRBV5-1 with TRBJ2-4; D possibly corresponds to TRBD2 (6 bases). This CDR3 spans 14 amino acids. The germline V gene encodes CDR1 SGHRS and CDR2 YFSETQ. The V and J ends lost 0 bases and 8 bases respectively, with 12 bases between them. As DNA, the CDR3 is TGCGCCAGCAGCTTGGAGGCGGGAAGGGACATTCAGTACTTC. The encoded protein is CASSLEAGRDIQYF.

This clonotype showed up many times. The chain is built from TRBV5-1 and TRBJ1-3; a weak D match, TRBD1 (6 bases). V was trimmed by 4 bases and J by 2 bases, leaving 13 bases between them. Germline V gives CDR1 SGHRS, CDR2 YFSETQ. The CDR3 has 15 amino acids. In DNA, the CDR3 is TGCGCCAGCAGCCCTTACAGGGCGGCTGGAAACACCATATATTTT. Amino acids: CASSPYRAAGNTIYF.

This clonotype has at least ten counts. The chain joins TRBV28 to TRBJ2-7; perhaps D is TRBD1 or TRBD2 (5 bases each). Trimming removed 2 bases at V and 2 bases at J, with 13 bases between. Germline assignment: CDR1 MDHEN and CDR2 SYDVKM. The CDR3 spans 15 residues. CDR3 loop: CASSLAVEGPYEQYF. The CDR3 region has the DNA TGTGCCAGCAGTTTAGCCGTTGAGGGGCCCTACGAGCAGTACTTC.

This clonotype was seen many times. J is TRBJ2-5 and V is TRBV28, with TRBD1 matching 10 bases. Germline CDR1 reads MDHEN; CDR2 reads SYDVKM. Losses at the gene ends were 6 bases for V and 2 bases for J; bases not matched to a gene: 6. The CDR3 covers 15 residues. This CDR3 is CASSSPDRGQETQYF. Here the CDR3 DNA reads TGTGCCAGCAGCAGTCCGGACAGGGGGCAAGAGACCCAGTACTTC.

The chain uses TRBV5-1 and TRBJ2-1, with 11 bases fitting TRBD2. Trimming removed 0 bases from V and 14 bases from J; junction bases left unmatched: 7. This CDR3 contains 14 residues. Germline CDR1 SGHRS, CDR2 YFSETQ. CDR3 sequence reads: CASSLGASGRNEFF. The CDR3 DNA sequence: TGCGCCAGCAGCTTGGGTGCTAGCGGGAGGAATGAGTTCTTC.

Many counts were recorded for this clonotype. The chain uses TRBV20-1 and TRBJ2-1; the match to TRBD2 covers 9 bases. The CDR3 is 16 amino acids. CDR1 DFQATT and CDR2 SNEGSKA come from the germline V gene (reference sequence). The V and J ends lost 0 bases and 0 bases, in that order; junction bases with no gene match: 3. CDR3 loop: CSARDVSGSSYNEQFF. The CDR3 DNA is TGCAGTGCTAGAGATGTTAGCGGGAGCTCCTACAATGAGCAGTTCTTC.